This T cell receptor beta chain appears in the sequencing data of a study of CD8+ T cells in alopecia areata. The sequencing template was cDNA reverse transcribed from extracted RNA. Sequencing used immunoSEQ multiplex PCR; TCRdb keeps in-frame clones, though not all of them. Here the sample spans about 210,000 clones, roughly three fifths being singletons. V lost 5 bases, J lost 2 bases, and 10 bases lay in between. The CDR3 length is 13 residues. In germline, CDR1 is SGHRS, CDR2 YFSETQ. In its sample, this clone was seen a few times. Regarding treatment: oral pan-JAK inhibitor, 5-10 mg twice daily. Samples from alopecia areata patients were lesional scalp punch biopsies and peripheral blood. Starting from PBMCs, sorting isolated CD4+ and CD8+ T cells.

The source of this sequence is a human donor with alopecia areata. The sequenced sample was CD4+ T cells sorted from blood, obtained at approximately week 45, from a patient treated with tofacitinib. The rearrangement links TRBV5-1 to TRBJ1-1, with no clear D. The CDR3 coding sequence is TGCGCCAGCAGTAGTAAGGGAAACACTGAAGCTTTCTTT. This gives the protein CASSSKGNTEAFF.